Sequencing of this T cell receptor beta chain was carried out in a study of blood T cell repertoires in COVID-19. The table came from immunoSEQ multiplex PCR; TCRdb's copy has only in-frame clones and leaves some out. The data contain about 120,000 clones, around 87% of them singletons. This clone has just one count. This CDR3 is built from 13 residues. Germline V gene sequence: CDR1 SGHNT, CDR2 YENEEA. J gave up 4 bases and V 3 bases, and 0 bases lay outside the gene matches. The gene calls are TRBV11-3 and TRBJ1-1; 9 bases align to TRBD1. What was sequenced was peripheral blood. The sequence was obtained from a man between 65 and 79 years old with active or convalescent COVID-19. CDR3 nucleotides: TGTGCCAGCAGCTTGGACAGGGGCACTGAAGCTTTCTTT. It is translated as CASSLDRGTEAFF.